The clone carrying this T cell receptor (beta chain) has more than one count but fewer than ten. Its antigen is unidentified. These data are taken from a study of CD8+CD57+ T cells in acquired aplastic anemia. Across the whole study: Sorted CD4+ and CD8+ cells gave an average of roughly 3.5 ug of DNA.

Study-level results: Patients and controls were found to share twenty-nine CD8+ CDR3 sequences.

CDR1 MNHEY and CDR2 SMNVEV come from the germline V gene (reference sequence). There are 14 residues in the CDR3. Trimming pared 2 bases from V and 3 bases from J, leaving 8 bases between. Genomic DNA acted as the template from which TCR beta VDJ combination and CDR3 sequence profiling were carried out. Via MiXCR, TCRdb re-called the reads, giving one row per CDR3 protein. The sample shows around 430,000 distinct CDR3 sequences, around 33% of them seen only once. Sequencing was done on patients that had shown CD8+CD57+ cell expansion by flow cytometry. Every one of the patients had aplastic anemia (severe, acquired). Sampling of blood occurred while the patients had still received no therapy.

The sequence derives from a human donor with aplastic anemia. What was sequenced was sorted CD4+, CD8+, or CD8+CD57+ T cells (not recorded which) from PBMCs. The chain combines TRBV27 with TRBJ1-5; a possible D gene is TRBD1 (5 bases). The CDR3 loop is CASSLEGINQPQHF. DNA for the CDR3: TGTGCCAGCAGTTTAGAGGGGATCAATCAGCCCCAGCATTTT.